A single sample is the source of the 14 T cell receptor beta chains below, sequenced in a study of radiotherapy plus CTLA-4 blockade in lung cancer (dated by TCRdb to between 2018 and 2020). To prepare the library, the immunoSEQ multiplex PCR assay was applied. The source is immuneACCESS, and TCRdb retained only in-frame sequences with V and J called. Part of the clones is not carried over; for the studies checked, unresolved V genes explain less than half of this, and the remainder is unexplained. Recorded for this sample are approximately 80,000 clones; 60% to 85% of them occurred a single time. The ten most abundant clones make up about 20% of the sample. The sequenced sample was peripheral blood, obtained from a patient treated with radiotherapy plus ipilimumab. These receptor sequences come from a human donor with non-small cell lung cancer whose response to radiotherapy plus ipilimumab could not be evaluated. Some clones in this sample may be carry-over from other donors' samples.

The chain employs TRBV4-3 and TRBJ2-2; D gene ambiguous. Trimming left V 0 bases short and J 0 bases short, with 14 bases between. Germline V gene data show CDR1 as LGHNA and CDR2 as YSLEER. The CDR3 sequence is 18 residues long. CDR3 DNA sequence: TGCGCCAGCAGCCAAGATCCGAACGTCGGTGCGAACACCGGGGAGCTGTTTTTT. Encoded protein: CASSQDPNVGANTGELFF.

J is TRBJ1-5 and V is TRBV5-6; the match to TRBD1 covers 7 bases. V trimming: 0 bases; J trimming: 6 bases; junction bases outside the gene matches: 6. This CDR3 has 15 amino acids. Germline CDR1 and CDR2: SGHDT and YYEEEE. The CDR3 nucleotides read TGTGCCAGCAGCTTGGCCGGGACAGCAGGTCAGCCCCAGCATTTT. It yields the protein CASSLAGTAGQPQHF.

The chain is built from TRBV27 and TRBJ2-5; D gene uncertain. The ends were cut back, 3 bases at V and 5 bases at J, with 10 bases in the middle. The CDR3 covers 13 residues. Looked up from germline, CDR1 is MNHEY and CDR2 is SMNVEV (reference sequence). In DNA, the CDR3 is TGTGCCAGCAGTTTCTTAGCCCAGGAGACCCAGTACTTC. Translated, it gives CASSFLAQETQYF.

This clone occurred once. Other DNA sequences in the same sample also yield this CDR3. The genes are TRBV5-1 and TRBJ1-4, with TRBD1 matching over 11 bases. The J segment lost 8 bases and the V segment lost 4 bases, leaving 4 bases of the junction unmatched. The CDR3 loop spans 14 amino acids. Germline V gene sequence: CDR1 SGHRS, CDR2 YFSETQ. CDR3: CASSGGTGGEKLFF. The CDR3 region has the DNA TGCGCCAGCAGCGGCGGGACAGGGGGGGAAAAACTGTTTTTT.

V gene TRBV28 combines with J gene TRBJ2-1, with 10 nucleotides matching TRBD2. V dropped 3 bases and J dropped 9; count of bases not matched to a gene: 17. The CDR3 has 18 residues. Germline V CDR1 and CDR2: MDHEN, SYDVKM. The CDR3 DNA follows: TGTGCCAGCAGTTTCTTCCTAGCGGGGGTCCAGCAATCTAGTGAGCAGTTCTTC. This translates into CASSFFLAGVQQSSEQFF.

The rearrangement uses TRBV18 and TRBJ1-1; D is uncertain. In germline, CDR1 is KGHSH, CDR2 LQKENI. This CDR3 spans 13 amino acids. Trimming shortened V by 2 bases and J by 2 bases, and 6 bases separated the two germline ends. CDR3 protein: CASSPNGNTEAFF. CDR3 sequence (DNA): TGTGCCAGCTCACCAAACGGTAACACTGAAGCTTTCTTT.

The chain carries TRBV5-6 and TRBJ2-1; 8 bases are a match to TRBD2. The CDR3 consists of 14 residues. Germline trimming cut 2 bases from V and 5 bases from J; bases unmatched to any gene: 3. CDR1 and CDR2 (germline): SGHDT, YYEEEE. The CDR3 region is CASSLLAADNEQFF. The CDR3 bases are TGTGCCAGCAGCTTACTAGCGGCTGACAATGAGCAGTTCTTC.

This clone has a handful of counts. The genes are TRBV19 and TRBJ1-1; D gene uncertain. V was pared by 9 bases and J by 7 bases, with 18 bases between. This CDR3 spans 13 amino acids. Germline V gene data show CDR1 as LNHDA and CDR2 as SQIVND (reference sequence). This chain's CDR3 is CASSPPGAVEAFF. The CDR3 bases are TGTGCCAGCAGCCCCCCGGGTGCGGTTGAAGCTTTCTTT.

V gene TRBV5-6 combines with J gene TRBJ1-1; 8 positions match TRBD1. The CDR3 is 15 amino acids. Trimming took 0 bases from V and 3 from J; bases not matched to a gene: 4. The germline V gene has CDR1 SGHDT and CDR2 YYEEEE. The CDR3 DNA follows: TGTGCCAGCAGCTTGGCCCAGGGGGCCTACACTGAAGCTTTCTTT. As protein: CASSLAQGAYTEAFF.

This clone was counted a few times. J is TRBJ1-3 and V is TRBV5-6, with D unclear. V lost 2 bases and J lost 10, with 16 bases in between. This CDR3 is 14 amino acids long. Per germline, CDR1 SGHDT and CDR2 YYEEEE. As DNA, the CDR3 is TGTGCCAGCAGCTTTACTGGCCTTCCACAGACCATATATTTT. It translates to CASSFTGLPQTIYF. The full variable domain, rest sourced from reference TRBV5-6 and TRBJ1-3, is DAGVTQSPTHLIKTRGQQVTLRCSPKSGHDTVSWYQQALGQGPQFIFQYYEEEERQRGNFPDRFSGHQFPNYSSELNVNALLLGDSALYLCASSFTGLPQTIYFGEGSWLTVV.

The chain has TRBV6-6 and TRBJ2-7; the D is unclear. The germline V and J ends were trimmed by 5 bases and 2 bases, with 13 bases remaining between them. The CDR3 has 14 amino acids. Germline V gene sequence: CDR1 MNHNY, CDR2 SVGAGI (reference sequence). CDR3 sequence: CASSTSFSTYEQYF. As DNA, the CDR3 is TGTGCCAGCAGTACTTCTTTCTCCACCTACGAGCAGTACTTC.

On this clone itself: Other nucleotide sequences in the sample specify the same CDR3. The rearrangement links TRBV7-9 to TRBJ1-2; a weak D match, TRBD1 (6 bases). Trimming stripped 0 bases from V and 6 bases from J, with 8 bases between. The CDR3 sequence is 13 residues long. Germline V gives CDR1 SEHNR, CDR2 FQNEAQ (reference sequence). The CDR3 reads CASSLAGADGYTF. Here the CDR3 DNA reads TGTGCCAGCAGCTTAGCGGGGGCAGATGGCTACACCTTC.

The chain is built from TRBV6-1 and TRBJ2-3, with a possible D match to TRBD1 (7 bases). The CDR3 extends over 15 amino acids. V was cut by 10 bases and J by 1 base, with 18 bases left in between. CDR1 MNHNS and CDR2 SASEGT come from the germline V gene. The CDR3 region has the DNA TGTGCCACCGAAAACAGGGGAGGTGGCACAGATACGCAGTATTTT. Amino acids: CATENRGGGTDTQYF.

V is TRBV18 and J is TRBJ1-1; the D is unclear. V shed 3 bases and J shed 2 bases, with 10 bases lying between them. Germline V gives CDR1 KGHSH, CDR2 LQKENI. The CDR3 runs 14 residues. The CDR3 DNA is TGTGCCAGCTCACCTACGGCGGGAAACACTGAAGCTTTCTTT. This translates into CASSPTAGNTEAFF.